Below are 4 T cell receptor beta chains sequenced from a single sample in a study of T cells in narcolepsy. TCRdb keeps only in-frame clones here, not all; method: immunoSEQ multiplex PCR. The profile shows roughly 25,000 clones, about 60% of them singletons. The sample was memory (CD45RA-) CD4+ T cells from blood. The receptor set was obtained from a human donor in good health.

This chain connects TRBV5-1 to TRBJ1-6; the match to TRBD1 covers 7 bases. Losses at the gene ends were 4 bases for V and 9 bases for J; bases not matched to a gene: 10. This CDR3 spans 15 amino acids. CDR1 and CDR2 (germline): SGHRS, YFSETQ. The CDR3 DNA follows: TGCGCCAGCAGCCCCGGACAGGCTCGGGGTTCACCCCTCCACTTT. This encodes CASSPGQARGSPLHF.

The chain links TRBV4-3 to TRBJ1-2; tentative D call: TRBD1 (5 bases). Trimming took off 0 bases at V and 3 bases at J, with 11 bases between the two ends. The CDR3 spans 15 residues. Germline V lookup: CDR1 LGHNA, CDR2 YSLEER. In DNA form, the CDR3 reads TGCGCCAGCAGCCAAGACAAGGGGCATGACTATGGCTACACCTTC. This encodes CASSQDKGHDYGYTF.

The sample holds one count of this clone. This rearrangement joins TRBV6-5 to TRBJ1-1, with 10 bases that match TRBD1. Germline CDR1 MNHEY, CDR2 SVGAGI. This CDR3 is built from 15 residues. The V segment lost 6 bases and the J segment 5 bases; nucleotides outside the gene matches: 9. In nucleotides, the CDR3 is TGTGCCAGCAGGTCCGGGACAGGGGTCGAAACTGAAGCTTTCTTT. The encoded protein is CASRSGTGVETEAFF.

There are a few counts of this clone. The chain joins TRBV4-3 to TRBJ1-3, with a tentative D call TRBD1 (5 bases). CDR1 is LGHNA, CDR2 YSLEER, per germline. The CDR3 extends over 15 amino acids. Trimming took 3 bases from V and 1 from J, leaving 10 bases between them. The CDR3 DNA follows: TGCGCCAGCAGCCAGGGGTCAGGGTCTGGAAACACCATATATTTT. Protein: CASSQGSGSGNTIYF.